These 11 T cell receptor beta chains share one sample of origin, sequenced in a study of blood T cell repertoires in COVID-19. Only in-frame clones appear in the TCRdb table, and some are missing; sequencing was by immunoSEQ multiplex PCR. The table records 100,000 or so clones, around four fifths of them present only once. The sample comprised peripheral blood. These TCRs come from an older woman with acute or convalescent COVID-19.

The chain uses TRBV7-6 and TRBJ1-1; no clear D gene. Germline assignment: CDR1 SGHVS and CDR2 FNYEAQ. The CDR3 covers 14 residues. Trimming left V 5 bases short and J 1 base short, with 11 bases between. CDR3 in amino acids: CASSPAGPNTEAFF. Here the CDR3 DNA reads TGTGCCAGCAGCCCAGCGGGCCCGAACACTGAAGCTTTCTTT.

The chain carries TRBV28 and TRBJ2-5; 11 bases fit TRBD2. Germline V gene lookup returns CDR1 MDHEN and CDR2 SYDVKM. Germline trimming cut 6 bases from V and 6 bases from J; bases unmatched to any gene: 6. The CDR3 is 14 amino acids. The CDR3 loop is CASSLLAGEKTQYF. As DNA, the CDR3 is TGTGCCAGCAGCCTACTAGCGGGGGAAAAGACCCAGTACTTC.

Only a few counts were recorded for this clone. V usage is TRBV2 and J usage is TRBJ1-6; maybe TRBD1 (5 bases). Germline CDR1 SNHLY, CDR2 FYNNEI. This CDR3 has 19 amino acids. V lost 8 bases, J lost 0 bases, and 23 bases lay in between. The CDR3 nucleotides are TGTGCCAGCTCCAGGGTGTCAATCGCAGATAGCTCCTATAATTCACCCCTCCACTTT. This translates into CASSRVSIADSSYNSPLHF. Full variable domain (remainder filled in from reference TRBV2 and TRBJ1-6): EPEVTQTPSHQVTQMGQEVILRCVPISNHLYFYWYRQILGQKVEFLVSFYNNEISEKSEIFDDQFSVERPDGSNFTLKIRSTKLEDSAMYFCASSRVSIADSSYNSPLHFGNGTRLTVT.

The gene calls are TRBV3-1 (or the pseudogene TRBV3-2) and TRBJ1-4; D unresolved. Germline V gives CDR1 LGHDT, CDR2 YNNKEL (reference sequence). V was trimmed by 0 bases and J by 3 bases, leaving 14 bases between them. CDR3 length: 17 residues. Here the CDR3 reads CASSQDFLKAANEKLFF. CDR3 DNA: TGTGCCAGCAGCCAAGATTTTCTTAAGGCGGCTAATGAAAAACTGTTTTTT.

The rearrangement joins TRBV19 to TRBJ1-4; D possibly corresponds to TRBD1 (5 bases). Germline assignment: CDR1 LNHDA and CDR2 SQIVND (reference sequence). Trimming stripped 5 bases from V and 2 bases from J, with 12 bases between. This CDR3 region has 15 residues. CDR3 sequence reads: CASSPQGLTNEKLFF. CDR3 in DNA: TGTGCCAGTAGTCCCCAGGGATTGACTAATGAAAAACTGTTTTTT.

The CDR3, as DNA: TGCGCCAGCAGCCAAGGGGACAGGGGTACCGGGGAGCTGTTTTTT. Amino acid sequence: CASSQGDRGTGELFF. The chain uses TRBV4-1 and TRBJ2-2; 10 positions match TRBD1. Germline lookup yields CDR1 MGHRA and CDR2 YSYEKL. The CDR3 is 15 amino acids. V gave up 1 base and J gave up 5 bases; unmatched junction bases: 1.

The J gene is TRBJ1-2, the V gene TRBV3-1 (or the pseudogene TRBV3-2), with TRBD1 identical over 7 bases. CDR1 LGHDT and CDR2 YNNKEL come from the germline V gene (reference sequence). J was trimmed by 6 bases and V by 5 bases; bases with no gene match: 9. This CDR3 comprises 14 residues. CDR3 sequence reads: CASSGLQGTDGYTF. The DNA of the CDR3 is TGTGCCAGCAGCGGATTACAGGGGACGGATGGCTACACCTTC.

The table lists this clone with a few counts. The chain couples TRBV6-1 to TRBJ2-1, with 8 bases that match TRBD1. The V segment lost 3 bases and the J segment 0 bases; nucleotides outside the gene matches: 4. Germline V gives CDR1 MNHNS, CDR2 SASEGT. The CDR3 sequence is 16 residues long. CDR3 region: CASSDPQGGSYNEQFF. The CDR3 DNA sequence: TGTGCCAGCAGTGACCCACAGGGGGGCTCCTACAATGAGCAGTTCTTC.

This chain uses TRBV11-2 with TRBJ1-1; unclear D gene. Germline V CDR1 and CDR2: SGHAT, FQNNGV. Trimming took off 2 bases at V and 8 bases at J, with 3 bases between the two ends. This CDR3 contains 10 residues. The CDR3 DNA sequence: TGTGCCAGCAGCTTACAGGAAGCTTTCTTT. Translation: CASSLQEAFF.

V is TRBV7-2 and J is TRBJ2-1; TRBD2 is a possible D gene (6 bases). The CDR3 totals 14 residues. CDR1 is SGHTA, CDR2 FQGNSA, per germline. Trimming cost V 5 bases and J 9 bases, with 17 bases left between them. CDR3 sequence reads: CASSPLTSTVEQFF. In DNA, the CDR3 is TGTGCCAGCAGCCCTCTTACTAGCACGGTTGAGCAGTTCTTC.

The chain links TRBV29-1 to TRBJ2-3, with 7 bases that match TRBD1. Germline loops: CDR1 SQVTM, CDR2 ANQGSEA. V shed 7 bases and J 3 bases; nucleotides not matched to a gene: 10. The CDR3 has 14 amino acids. The CDR3, as DNA: TGCAGCGGACGCGACAGGGTCGTTACAGATACGCAGTATTTT. This sequence encodes CSGRDRVVTDTQYF.